Below, 9 T cell receptor beta chains from the same sample are listed, as sequenced in a study of T cell repertoires in cytomegalovirus infection. For these receptors, no antigen is known. TCRdb ran MiXCR on the reads and lists one entry per CDR3 protein. This sample has approximately 110,000 distinct CDR3 sequences; approximately 45% occur once, and the top ten carry about three quarters. Specimen: CD8+ T cells from cultured PBMCs, collected from culture after CMV antigen stimulation. The receptors originated from a human donor in good health (CMV status not recorded). Some clones in this sample may be carry-over from other donors' samples.

This clonotype has more than one count but fewer than ten. The chain has TRBV19 and TRBJ2-2, with D unresolved. Germline V gene data show CDR1 as LNHDA and CDR2 as SQIVND (reference sequence). CDR3 length: 14 amino acids. V was clipped by 0 bases and J by 1 base, with 3 bases between them. The CDR3 region is CASSIDQNTGELFF. CDR3 nucleotide sequence: TGTGCCAGTAGTATAGATCAGAACACCGGGGAGCTGTTTTTT.

This rearrangement joins TRBV7-2 to TRBJ2-7, with 7 bases that match TRBD1. Germline assignment: CDR1 SGHTA and CDR2 FQGNSA. This CDR3 is 16 amino acids long. V was clipped by 1 base and J by 3 bases; unmatched bases: 9. CDR3 coding DNA: TGTGCCAGCAGCTTAGGACAGGGTTTAGGTCGCTACGAGCAGTACTTC. Residues: CASSLGQGLGRYEQYF.

The chain has TRBV6-6 and TRBJ1-1; 7 bases are a match to TRBD1. This CDR3 has 14 amino acids. The germline CDR1 and CDR2 sequences are MNHNY and SVGAGI (reference sequence). The V gene end was trimmed by 0 bases and the J gene end by 7 bases; junction bases not matched to a gene: 5. CDR3 DNA sequence: TGTGCCAGCAGTTACTCGAGAGGGGGCTATGAAGCTTTCTTT. It encodes CASSYSRGGYEAFF.

This clonotype was recorded many times. The chain combines TRBV7-2 with TRBJ2-1; 10 nucleotides agree with TRBD2. Germline lookup yields CDR1 SGHTA and CDR2 FQGNSA. This CDR3 contains 16 residues. J was trimmed by 4 bases and V by 3 bases; bases with no gene match: 6. CDR3 loop: CASSLLALAGYNEQFF. The DNA of the CDR3 is TGTGCCAGCAGCTTGTTGGCACTAGCGGGGTACAATGAGCAGTTCTTC.

This clonotype showed up many times. V and J are TRBV24-1 and TRBJ2-1; D is ambiguous. The germline V gene has CDR1 KGHDR and CDR2 SFDVKD. The V end lost 2 bases, the J end lost 14 bases, and 9 bases lay between the germline ends. The CDR3 sequence is 11 residues long. The CDR3 nucleotides read TGTGCCACCAGTGATTGGGAACGGGAGTTCTTC. Its translation: CATSDWEREFF.

In its sample, this clonotype was seen once. This CDR3 is CSARDLLAGVGTQYF. In nucleotides, the CDR3 is TGCAGTGCTAGAGATCTCCTAGCGGGGGTCGGGACGCAGTATTTT. The chain recombines TRBV20-1 with TRBJ2-3, with 10 bases identical to TRBD2. CDR1 and CDR2 (germline): DFQATT, SNEGSKA (reference sequence). The CDR3 spans 15 residues. J was trimmed by 9 bases and V by 0 bases; bases with no gene match: 9.

This sequence joins TRBV7-6 and TRBJ1-2; 7 nucleotides line up with TRBD1. Germline CDR1 is SGHVS and CDR2 is FNYEAQ. The CDR3 sequence is 11 residues long. Germline trimming cut 11 bases from V and 5 bases from J; bases unmatched to any gene: 5. CDR3 protein: CALQGLYGYTF. The CDR3 DNA reads TGTGCCCTACAGGGGCTTTATGGCTACACCTTC. Using reference TRBV7-6 and TRBJ1-2 for the parts outside the CDR3, the full variable domain is GAGVSQSPRYKVTKRGQDVALRCDPISGHVSLYWYRQALGQGPEFLTYFNYEAQQDKSGLPNDRFSAERPEGSISTLTIQRTEQRDSAMYRCALQGLYGYTFGSGTRLTVV.

CDR3 protein: CASSLFYGGGNEQFF. The CDR3 DNA reads as TGTGCCAGCAGCTTGTTTTACGGCGGGGGAAATGAGCAGTTCTTC. V is TRBV5-6 and J is TRBJ2-1; 7 bases agree with TRBD2. The CDR3 length is 15 residues. The V and J ends lost 1 base and 7 bases, in that order; junction bases with no gene match: 8. CDR1 SGHDT and CDR2 YYEEEE come from the germline V gene.

This chain links TRBV6-1 with TRBJ2-7; TRBD2 matches at 7 bases. The trim removed 1 base at V and 3 bases at J, leaving 9 bases unmatched. Germline V gene sequence: CDR1 MNHNS, CDR2 SASEGT. CDR3 length equals 16 residues. CDR3 amino acids: CASSEDAGGSIYEQYF. The CDR3 DNA follows: TGTGCCAGCAGTGAAGATGCCGGGGGGTCGATCTACGAGCAGTACTTC.